This T cell receptor beta chain was sequenced for a study of cytomegalovirus exposure and HLA in healthy donors. The PCR employed 60 Vbeta primers together with 13 Jbeta primers. TCRdb's copy holds only in-frame clones and misses some; the assay was immunoSEQ multiplex PCR. The repertoire consists of approximately 180,000 clones, with roughly 86% occurring once and the leading ten covering 4.8%. Germline values: CDR1 MNHNY, CDR2 SVGAGI (reference sequence). CDR3 length equals 14 residues. The ends were cut back, 3 bases at V and 0 bases at J, with 6 bases in the middle. V usage is TRBV6-6 and J usage is TRBJ1-3; D call uncertain. The receptor was derived from a girl between 10 and 17 years old in good health and CMV-seropositive. Sequenced input: PBMCs. The CDR3 is CASSYWSSGNTIYF. DNA of the CDR3: TGTGCCAGCAGTTATTGGAGCTCTGGAAACACCATATATTTT.